This entry lists 29 T cell receptor beta chains sequenced from one sample in a study of response to subunit inactivated influenza vaccine. TCRdb fed the RT-PCR reads into MiXCR, producing one record per CDR3 protein. The sample contains around 200,000 distinct CDR3 sequences, about 10% of which appear only once. This sample comprised non-naive T cells sorted from PBMCs, obtained on the day of vaccination. These receptors were taken from a man aged 50-60 years who received an inactivated influenza vaccine.

The chain is built from TRBV7-2 and TRBJ2-5; 8 bases are shared with TRBD2. CDR1 and CDR2 (germline): SGHTA, FQGNSA. This CDR3 comprises 17 residues. The V gene end was trimmed by 5 bases and the J gene end by 5 bases; junction bases not matched to a gene: 16. CDR3 residues: CASSIGAIRGGLETQYF. The CDR3 coding sequence is TGTGCCAGCAGCATAGGGGCAATTCGGGGGGGCCTTGAGACCCAGTACTTC.

This clonotype has a handful of counts. The chain uses TRBV6-1 and TRBJ2-5; 12 nucleotides align to TRBD2. The V and J ends lost 6 bases and 4 bases, in that order; junction bases with no gene match: 12. CDR3 length equals 17 residues. Germline CDR1 and CDR2: MNHNS and SASEGT. The CDR3 DNA sequence: TGTGCCAGCAGACCCTCGGCTAGCGGGAGGGCCTTAGAGACCCAGTACTTC. Residues: CASRPSASGRALETQYF.

The CDR3 DNA reads TGCGCCAGCAGCGCCGGAAGGACTGAAGCTTTCTTT. This translates into CASSAGRTEAFF. The chain employs TRBV5-1 and TRBJ1-1; no definite D call. The CDR3 sequence is 12 residues long. The germline gives CDR1 SGHRS, CDR2 YFSETQ. V lost 4 bases and J lost 5, with 9 bases in between.

The V call is TRBV20-1, the J call TRBJ2-3; TRBD2 is a possible D gene (6 bases). The V and J ends lost 3 bases and 1 base respectively, with 17 bases between them. CDR3 length equals 16 residues. CDR1 DFQATT and CDR2 SNEGSKA come from the germline V gene (reference sequence). The CDR3 loop reads CSASPRGTGGTDTQYF. Here the CDR3 DNA reads TGCAGTGCTAGCCCCCGGGGCACGGGGGGCACAGATACGCAGTATTTT.

This clonotype was counted at least ten times. J is TRBJ1-1 and V is TRBV7-9; D may be TRBD1 (5 bases). Between the trimmed V and J ends, which lost 3 bases and 7 bases, there was a span of 12 bases. The CDR3 runs to 13 residues. Germline values: CDR1 SEHNR, CDR2 FQNEAQ (reference sequence). CDR3 DNA sequence: TGTGCCAGCAGCTTTAAGGGAAGGGGTGAAGCTTTCTTT. Translating it yields CASSFKGRGEAFF.

The V gene is TRBV7-9, the J gene TRBJ2-1; 9 bases agree with TRBD1. Trimming took 5 bases from V and 6 from J; bases not matched to a gene: 8. CDR3 length equals 15 residues. Germline-derived CDR1 and CDR2 are SEHNR and FQNEAQ (reference sequence). The chain's CDR3 is CASSPAGQGGNEQFF. CDR3 coding DNA: TGTGCCAGCAGCCCCGCGGGACAGGGCGGCAATGAGCAGTTCTTC.

V usage is TRBV4-1 and J usage is TRBJ2-7, with TRBD2 matching 8 bases. Germline assignment: CDR1 MGHRA and CDR2 YSYEKL. This CDR3 contains 17 residues. J lost 2 bases, V lost 0 bases, and 9 bases had no gene match. The CDR3 region is CASSQDPASGLPYEQYF. DNA for the CDR3: TGCGCCAGCAGCCAAGATCCGGCTAGCGGGTTACCCTACGAGCAGTACTTC.

The chain is built from TRBV10-2 and TRBJ2-7, with a weak D call TRBD1 (6 bases). The V gene lost 2 bases and the J gene lost 0 bases, with 11 bases spanning the gap. CDR1 is WSHSY and CDR2 is SAAADI in the germline V gene. This CDR3 spans 15 amino acids. The CDR3 region is CASSETTGLSYEQYF. CDR3 nucleotide sequence: TGCGCCAGCAGTGAGACAACAGGGCTCTCCTACGAGCAGTACTTC.

This clonotype showed up many times. This chain uses TRBV25-1 with TRBJ2-3, with 7 bases identical to TRBD2. Germline values: CDR1 MGHDK, CDR2 SYGVNS. With 7 bases clipped from V and 7 bases from J, the junction kept 5 bases outside the gene matches. There are 12 residues in the CDR3. The CDR3 is CASTGAGHTQYF. CDR3 coding DNA: TGTGCCAGCACCGGAGCGGGGCATACGCAGTATTTT.

This chain links TRBV2 with TRBJ1-6; D might be TRBD1 (6 bases). V lost 4 bases and J 7 bases, leaving 14 bases between the germline ends. The CDR3 runs to 15 residues. Per germline, CDR1 SNHLY and CDR2 FYNNEI. The CDR3 is CASSGGGASNSPLHF. The DNA for the CDR3 is TGTGCCAGCAGTGGGGGGGGGGCATCGAATTCACCCCTCCACTTT.

In nucleotides, the CDR3 is TGCAGTGCTAGAGAAAGTGGCAGGGGGCGGATTCGGCGTGATAACTATGGCTACACCTTC. It encodes CSARESGRGRIRRDNYGYTF. The chain couples TRBV20-1 to TRBJ1-2; TRBD1 aligns across 8 bases. Unmatched junction bases numbered 19, after V lost 0 bases and J lost 1 base. Germline V gives CDR1 DFQATT, CDR2 SNEGSKA (reference sequence). CDR3 length: 20 residues.

The chain recombines TRBV3-1 with TRBJ1-6, with D perhaps TRBD1 (5 bases). This CDR3 is built from 13 residues. The V gene lost 3 bases and the J gene lost 9 bases, with 9 bases spanning the gap. CDR1 LGHDT and CDR2 YNNKEL come from the germline V gene (reference sequence). The CDR3 bases are TGTGCCAGCAGCCAGACAGAGACTTCACCCCTCCACTTT. Translated, it gives CASSQTETSPLHF.

As to this clonotype: This may be a read error, as it is one base from a much larger clone. J is TRBJ1-2 and V is TRBV20-1; D call uncertain. The CDR3 covers 13 residues. Looked up from germline, CDR1 is DFQATT and CDR2 is SNEGSKA (reference sequence). CDR3 in DNA: TGCAGTGCTAGAGAGGCGTCTAACTTTGGCTACACCTTC. This gives the protein CSAREASNFGYTF.

This clonotype occurred a few times. The chain is built from TRBV4-3 and TRBJ1-1; TRBD1 aligns across 10 bases. There are 14 residues in the CDR3. Trimming at V came to 4 bases and at J to 5 bases, leaving 4 bases not matched to a gene. CDR1 is LGHNA and CDR2 is YSLEER in the germline V gene. The CDR3 protein is CASSPDRGRTEAFF. The CDR3 nucleotides read TGCGCCAGCAGCCCGGACAGGGGGAGGACTGAAGCTTTCTTT.

This clonotype was picked up a small number of times. V is TRBV5-5 and J is TRBJ2-3; 9 bases align to TRBD2. The CDR3 runs to 16 residues. V lost 2 bases and J lost 6; bases outside the gene matches: 10. Per the germline V gene, CDR1 is SGHKS and CDR2 is YYEKEE (reference sequence). The CDR3 here is CASSLGGGGASDTQYF. The CDR3 DNA follows: TGTGCCAGCAGCTTAGGTGGCGGGGGGGCCTCCGATACGCAGTATTTT.

Many counts were recorded for this clonotype. The chain couples TRBV25-1 to TRBJ1-6; 8 bases align to TRBD1. The CDR3 is 12 residues long. Per the germline V gene, CDR1 is MGHDK and CDR2 is SYGVNS. V lost 8 bases, J lost 7 bases, and 1 base stayed unmatched. DNA of the CDR3: TGTGCCAGCGGACAGGGCAATTCACCCCTCCACTTT. Its protein product is CASGQGNSPLHF.

The chain is built from TRBV20-1 and TRBJ2-1, with D unresolved. With 5 bases removed from V and 7 bases from J, the gap between germline ends came to 12 bases. The CDR3 covers 12 residues. Per germline, CDR1 DFQATT and CDR2 SNEGSKA (reference sequence). The DNA of the CDR3 is TGCAGTGCTTACGACCTAGGAAATGAGCAGTTCTTC. Amino acids: CSAYDLGNEQFF.

This clonotype was detected only a few times. The chain joins TRBV4-3 to TRBJ2-2; the match to TRBD2 covers 13 bases. Losses at the gene ends were 3 bases for V and 8 bases for J; bases not matched to a gene: 6. CDR3 size: 16 residues. Germline CDR1 reads LGHNA; CDR2 reads YSLEER. The CDR3 is CASSQSLGLAGGELFF. DNA for the CDR3: TGCGCCAGCAGCCAGAGCCTGGGACTAGCGGGAGGGGAGCTGTTTTTT.

J is TRBJ2-5 and V is TRBV20-1, with 8 bases identical to TRBD1. V was pared by 6 bases and J by 2 bases, with 5 bases of the junction left unmatched. CDR3 length: 13 amino acids. CDR1 and CDR2 from the germline V gene are DFQATT and SNEGSKA (reference sequence). The CDR3 protein is CSANNRGQETQYF. The CDR3 nucleotides read TGCAGTGCAAATAACAGGGGGCAAGAGACCCAGTACTTC.

This rearrangement joins TRBV15 to TRBJ2-6; D is uncertain. Deletions cut 1 base from V and 6 bases from J, with 10 bases between. The germline gives CDR1 LNHNV, CDR2 YYDKDF (reference sequence). The CDR3 runs to 15 residues. CDR3 sequence reads: CATSRAGSTANVLTF. CDR3 nucleotide sequence: TGTGCCACCAGCAGAGCAGGATCCACGGCCAACGTCCTGACTTTC.

This clonotype occurred a few times. The chain carries TRBV20-1 and TRBJ2-3; 9 bases fit TRBD2. CDR1 is DFQATT and CDR2 is SNEGSKA in the germline V gene (reference sequence). The V gene end was trimmed by 1 base and the J gene end by 2 bases; junction bases not matched to a gene: 10. The CDR3 is made up of 17 amino acids. CDR3 DNA sequence: TGCAGTGCTAGAGGGCCGGGGAGCGGGGGGCACACAGATACGCAGTATTTT. Its protein product is CSARGPGSGGHTDTQYF.

In this sample, this clonotype turned up many times. The chain has TRBV29-1 and TRBJ2-3, with D perhaps TRBD1 or TRBD2 (5 bases each). Germline V gene sequence: CDR1 SQVTM, CDR2 ANQGSEA. V was shortened by 7 bases and J by 5 bases, with 16 bases between the two germline ends. CDR3 length: 13 residues. This CDR3 is CSARDGTIDTQYF. The CDR3 DNA reads TGCAGCGCCCGGGACGGGACGATAGATACGCAGTATTTT.

This clonotype was detected a few times. The chain combines TRBV27 with TRBJ2-6; D is tentatively TRBD1 or TRBD2 (5 bases each). The CDR3 is 20 amino acids. The germline V gene encodes CDR1 MNHEY and CDR2 SMNVEV (reference sequence). Trimming took off 2 bases at V and 4 bases at J, with 24 bases between the two ends. Here the CDR3 DNA reads TGTGCCAGCAGTTTAATTGGAATTGGGACGACCGCTTACGGGGCCAACGTCCTGACTTTC. Translation gives CASSLIGIGTTAYGANVLTF.

This clonotype came up many times. The chain couples TRBV4-3 to TRBJ1-1, with 8 nucleotides matching TRBD1. CDR1 is LGHNA and CDR2 is YSLEER in the germline V gene. With V trimmed by 1 base and J by 5 bases, 6 bases remained unmatched. There are 15 residues in the CDR3. CDR3 nucleotides: TGCGCCAGCAGCCAAGCCGCAGGGGGCGGAACTGAAGCTTTCTTT. Protein: CASSQAAGGGTEAFF.

This clonotype was found a few times. V gene TRBV20-1 combines with J gene TRBJ2-5; no definite D call. The CDR3 consists of 13 residues. Germline CDR1 reads DFQATT; CDR2 reads SNEGSKA (reference sequence). Deletions cut 4 bases from V and 3 bases from J, with 12 bases between. The CDR3 DNA reads TGCAGTGCTACCCGGACCTCTAAAGAGACCCAGTACTTC. Its protein is CSATRTSKETQYF.

This clonotype was seen only a few times. V usage is TRBV6-1 and J usage is TRBJ1-5; 8 bases line up with TRBD1. The CDR3 is 16 amino acids. J gave up 2 bases and V 5 bases, and 8 bases lay outside the gene matches. The germline V gene has CDR1 MNHNS and CDR2 SASEGT. The CDR3 bases are TGTGCCAGCAGTCCTCGGACAGGGAGGGGCAATCAGCCCCAGCATTTT. Its translation: CASSPRTGRGNQPQHF.

This clonotype was seen more than once but under ten times. This chain connects TRBV9 to TRBJ2-1; 10 positions match TRBD2. After removal of 0 bases from V and 8 bases from J, the junction contained 5 bases not matched to a gene. Germline V gene lookup returns CDR1 SGDLS and CDR2 YYNGEE. The CDR3 spans 15 residues. CDR3 bases: TGTGCCAGCAGCGTAGAAGCTAGCGGGAGTCATGAGCAGTTCTTC. Amino acids: CASSVEASGSHEQFF.

The chain uses TRBV10-3 and TRBJ1-5; D not certain. V gave up 3 bases and J gave up 6 bases, with 6 bases separating them. The CDR3 totals 12 residues. Looked up from germline, CDR1 is ENHRY and CDR2 is SYGVKD. CDR3 in amino acids: CAISDPGQPQHF. CDR3 nucleotides: TGTGCCATCAGTGATCCTGGTCAGCCCCAGCATTTT.

In its sample, this clonotype was seen many times. This chain uses TRBV11-2 with TRBJ1-3; D may be TRBD1 (5 bases). The CDR3 loop spans 18 amino acids. Trimming removed 4 bases at V and 1 base at J, with 20 bases between. CDR1 SGHAT and CDR2 FQNNGV come from the germline V gene. The CDR3 is CASSSRRGGRFSGNTIYF. The CDR3, as DNA: TGTGCCAGCAGCTCACGGCGGGGGGGGAGGTTTTCTGGAAACACCATATATTTT. The variable domain in full, with the rest retrieved from reference TRBV11-2 and TRBJ1-3, is EAGVAQSPRYKIIEKRQSVAFWCNPISGHATLYWYQQILGQGPKLLIQFQNNGVVDDSQLPKDRFSAERLKGVDSTLKIQPAKLEDSAVYLCASSSRRGGRFSGNTIYFGEGSWLTVV.